This T cell receptor (beta chain) appears in the sequencing data of a study of T-cell reconstitution after alpha-beta-depleted transplantation in children listed by TCRdb under 2016. At the level of the whole study: Using TCR repertoire profiling, the study quantitatively followed how T-cell immune reconstitution unfolded in children after TCRalphabeta/CD19-depleted allogeneic hematopoietic cell transplantation.

The method behind the library was PCR. The sequencer was an Illumina HiSeq 2500. TCR libraries were prepared with molecular barcoding, using unique molecular identifiers to normalize TCRbeta repertoire quantification. The raw public reads went through TCRdb reprocessing: fastp at Q25, MiXCR clone calling, in-frame beta chains kept. One record per CDR3 amino acid sequence lists the most common genes and DNA. The sample includes some 150,000 distinct CDR3 sequences, with about 9% observed a single time. The ten largest clones take up approximately 18% of the sample. Broader findings and caveats from the paper: Hyperexpanded clone frequencies declined over subsequent months; after one year, T-cell counts and TCRbeta diversity were mostly attributed to newly produced T cells. The high TCRbeta diversity at day 60 in some patients was ascribed to recipient T cells and intrathymic progenitors that had survived conditioning. Apparently early alphabetaT-cell count recovery about two months after transplant reportedly relied on only several hundred rapidly expanded clones derived from non-depleted graft cells.

On this clonotype: Its antigen is not yet known. A read error may be the cause here, since a much bigger clone is one base away.

Including cysteine and phenylalanine, the CDR3 has 15 amino acids. Solely the CDR3 DNA is kept, with 45 bases framed from the first base. CDR1 and CDR2, looked up from the germline V gene, are MGHRA and YSYEKL. The intended sense of this specimen's treatment or condition label: allogeneic hematopoietic cell transplantation with graft depleted of TCRalphabeta T cells and CD19 B cells. The transplant recipients were children given TCRalphabeta/CD19-depleted allogeneic hematopoietic cell grafts. The TCR originated in a female patient between 2 and 15 years old who had a stem cell transplant for congenital amegakaryocytic thrombocytopenia, so the T cells may come from the graft donor. Sequences were derived from PBMCs, mostly from graft donor cells, sampled 180 days after TCRalphabeta/CD19-depleted stem cell transplant. The chain is made from TRBV4-1 and TRBJ1-5; the D region may be TRBD1 or TRBD2, each matching 6 bases equally. The J call may be in error: the DNA end matches TRBJ2-3 better. Here the CDR3 is given as CASSQAHYGGQPQYF. The DNA reads as follows: TGCGCCAGCAGCCAAGCGCACTACGGGGGCCAGCCCCAGTATTTT.